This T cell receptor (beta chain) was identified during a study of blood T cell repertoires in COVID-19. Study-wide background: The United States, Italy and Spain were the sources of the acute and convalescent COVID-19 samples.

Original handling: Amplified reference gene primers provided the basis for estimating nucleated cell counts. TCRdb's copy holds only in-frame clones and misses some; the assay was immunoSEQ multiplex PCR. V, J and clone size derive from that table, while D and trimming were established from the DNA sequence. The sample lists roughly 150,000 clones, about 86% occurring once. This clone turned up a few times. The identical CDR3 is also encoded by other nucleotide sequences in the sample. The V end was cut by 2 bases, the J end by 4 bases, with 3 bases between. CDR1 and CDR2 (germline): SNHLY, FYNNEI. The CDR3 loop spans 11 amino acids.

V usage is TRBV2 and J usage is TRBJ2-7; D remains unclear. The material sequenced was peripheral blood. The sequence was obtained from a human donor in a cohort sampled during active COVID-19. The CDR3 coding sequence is TGTGCCAGCAGTGAACTGTACGAGCAGTACTTC. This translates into CASSELYEQYF.